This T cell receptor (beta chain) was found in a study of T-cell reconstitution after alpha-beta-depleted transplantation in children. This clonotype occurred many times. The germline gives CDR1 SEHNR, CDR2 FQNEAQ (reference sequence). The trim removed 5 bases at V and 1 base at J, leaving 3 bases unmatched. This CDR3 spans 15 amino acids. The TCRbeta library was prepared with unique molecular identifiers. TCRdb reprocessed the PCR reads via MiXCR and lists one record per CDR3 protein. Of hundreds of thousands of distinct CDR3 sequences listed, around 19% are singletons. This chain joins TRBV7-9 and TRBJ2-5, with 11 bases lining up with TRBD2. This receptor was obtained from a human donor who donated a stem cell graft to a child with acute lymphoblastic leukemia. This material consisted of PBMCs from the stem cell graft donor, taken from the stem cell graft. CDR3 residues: CASSPGLAAQETQYF. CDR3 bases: TGTGCCAGCAGCCCGGGACTAGCGGCCCAAGAGACCCAGTACTTC.